What follows is one T cell receptor beta chain and its context. The CDR3 extends over 15 amino acids. The germline gives CDR1 WSHSY, CDR2 SAAADI. V lost 7 bases to trimming and J lost 5 bases; unmatched junction nucleotides: 9. Sequenced by immunoSEQ multiplex PCR; TCRdb stores in-frame clones only, minus some. The sample consists of 250,000 to 350,000 clones, about nine tenths of them appearing once. The sample comes from a study of blood T cell repertoires in COVID-19. Turning to the study itself: Spain, Italy and the United States supplied samples that represented acute and convalescent COVID-19. T cells, B-cell-depleted T cells, or PBMCs provided the cDNA or gDNA that served as material.

The sequence was collected from a man between 18 and 35 years old with active or convalescent COVID-19. The sample consisted of peripheral blood. V usage is TRBV10-2 and J usage is TRBJ2-2; 8 bases fit TRBD2. The DNA for the CDR3 is TGCGCCAGCACCCAAGCGGGAGCCGGTACCGGGGAGCTGTTTTTT. Its protein is CASTQAGAGTGELFF.